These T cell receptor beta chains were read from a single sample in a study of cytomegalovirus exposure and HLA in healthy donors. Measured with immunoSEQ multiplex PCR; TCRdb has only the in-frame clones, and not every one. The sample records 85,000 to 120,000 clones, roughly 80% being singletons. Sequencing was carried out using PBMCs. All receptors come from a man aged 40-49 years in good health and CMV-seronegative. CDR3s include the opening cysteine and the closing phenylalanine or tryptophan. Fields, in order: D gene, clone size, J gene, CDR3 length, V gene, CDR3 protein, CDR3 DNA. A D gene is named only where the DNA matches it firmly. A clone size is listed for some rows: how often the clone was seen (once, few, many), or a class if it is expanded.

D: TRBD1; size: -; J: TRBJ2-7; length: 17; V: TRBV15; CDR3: CATSRDRIGQGVYEQYF; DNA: TGTGCCACCAGCAGAGATCGGATAGGACAGGGGGTATACGAGCAGTACTTC
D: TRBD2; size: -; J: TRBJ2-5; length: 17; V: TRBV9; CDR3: CASGSGTSGGASETQYF; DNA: TGTGCCAGCGGCTCGGGGACTAGCGGGGGGGCCTCAGAGACCCAGTACTTC
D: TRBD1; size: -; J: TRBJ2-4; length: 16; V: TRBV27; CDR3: CASSDNTGQGWTIQYF; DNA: TGTGCCAGCAGCGATAATACCGGACAGGGGTGGACCATTCAGTACTTC
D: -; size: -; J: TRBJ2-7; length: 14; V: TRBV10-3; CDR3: CAISVQAFSYEQYF; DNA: TGTGCCATCAGTGTCCAGGCCTTCTCCTACGAGCAGTACTTC
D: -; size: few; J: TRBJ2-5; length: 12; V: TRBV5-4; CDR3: CASSSDRNEQYF; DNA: TGTGCCAGCAGCTCAGACAGGAATGAGCAGTACTTC
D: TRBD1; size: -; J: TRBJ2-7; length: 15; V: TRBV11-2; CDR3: CASSSPRGQGYEQYF; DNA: TGTGCCAGCAGCTCTCCCAGGGGACAGGGGTACGAGCAGTACTTC
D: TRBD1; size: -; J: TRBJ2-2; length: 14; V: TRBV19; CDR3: CASSDRGSTGELFF; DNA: TGTGCCAGTAGTGACAGGGGAAGCACCGGGGAGCTGTTTTTT
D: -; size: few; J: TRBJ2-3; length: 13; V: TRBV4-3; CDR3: CASSQDPRGTQYF; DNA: TGCGCCAGCAGCCAAGATCCCCGGGGTACGCAGTATTTT
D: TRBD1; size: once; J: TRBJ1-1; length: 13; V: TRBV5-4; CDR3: CASSWDRNTEAFF; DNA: TGTGCCAGCAGCTGGGACAGGAACACTGAAGCTTTCTTT
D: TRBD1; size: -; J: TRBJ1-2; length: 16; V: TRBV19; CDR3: CASSRTGGRVSRGYTF; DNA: TGTGCCAGTAGTAGGACAGGGGGCAGGGTATCGAGAGGCTACACCTTC
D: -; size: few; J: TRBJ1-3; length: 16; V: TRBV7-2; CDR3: CASSTGVPSSGNTIYF; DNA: TGTGCCAGCAGCACCGGGGTCCCGAGCTCTGGAAACACCATATATTTT
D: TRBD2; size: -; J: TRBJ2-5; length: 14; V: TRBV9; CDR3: CASSAAGGLETQYF; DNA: TGTGCCAGCAGCGCTGCGGGGGGCTTGGAGACCCAGTACTTC
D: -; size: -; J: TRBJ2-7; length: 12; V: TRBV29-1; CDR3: CSVVSVSGEQYF; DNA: TGCAGCGTTGTCTCGGTGTCAGGGGAGCAGTACTTC
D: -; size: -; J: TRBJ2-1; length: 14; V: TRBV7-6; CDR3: CASARASPNNEQFF; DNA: TGTGCCAGCGCGAGGGCCAGCCCTAACAATGAGCAGTTCTTC
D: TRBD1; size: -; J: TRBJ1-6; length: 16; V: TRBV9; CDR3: CASSVAAGGHNSPLHF; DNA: TGTGCCAGCAGCGTAGCGGCAGGGGGCCATAATTCACCCCTCCACTTT
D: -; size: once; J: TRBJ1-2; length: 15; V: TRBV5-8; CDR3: CASSMDGGPNYGYTF; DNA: TGTGCCAGCAGCATGGACGGAGGACCTAACTATGGCTACACCTTC
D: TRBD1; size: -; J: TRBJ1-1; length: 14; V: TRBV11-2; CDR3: CASSVDRGGTEAFF; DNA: TGTGCCAGCAGCGTGGACAGGGGAGGAACTGAAGCTTTCTTT
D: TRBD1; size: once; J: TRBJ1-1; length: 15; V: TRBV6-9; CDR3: CAKIPGQIVLSEAFF; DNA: TGTGCCAAGATACCGGGACAGATAGTGTTGTCTGAAGCTTTCTTT
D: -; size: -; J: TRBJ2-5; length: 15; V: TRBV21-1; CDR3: CASSKALGGEETQYF; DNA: TGTGCCAGCAGCAAAGCGCTCGGGGGGGAAGAGACCCAGTACTTC
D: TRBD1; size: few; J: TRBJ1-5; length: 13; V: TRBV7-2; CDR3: CASSPQGDQPQHF; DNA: TGTGCCAGCAGCCCACAGGGGGATCAGCCCCAGCATTTT
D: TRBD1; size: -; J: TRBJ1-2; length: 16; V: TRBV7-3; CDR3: CASSLFGDRVNYGYTF; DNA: TGTGCCAGCAGCTTATTCGGGGACAGGGTTAACTATGGCTACACCTTC
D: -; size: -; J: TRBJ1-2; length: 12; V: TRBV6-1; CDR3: CAIRPGDRGYTF; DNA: TGTGCCATTCGACCGGGTGACCGAGGCTACACCTTC
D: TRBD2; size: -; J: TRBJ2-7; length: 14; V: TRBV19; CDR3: CASSVSGGAYEQYF; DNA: TGTGCCAGTAGCGTTAGCGGGGGCGCCTACGAGCAGTACTTC
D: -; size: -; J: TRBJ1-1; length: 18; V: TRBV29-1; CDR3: CSVERVLAGGLMNTEAFF; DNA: TGCAGCGTTGAAAGAGTTTTGGCAGGAGGCCTAATGAACACTGAAGCTTTCTTT
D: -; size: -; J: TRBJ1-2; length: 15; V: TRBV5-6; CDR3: CASSLTTPGHNGYTF; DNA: TGTGCCAGCAGCTTGACTACACCGGGACACAATGGCTACACCTTC
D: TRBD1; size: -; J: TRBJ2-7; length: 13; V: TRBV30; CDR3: CAWSHRTGNEQYF; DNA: TGTGCCTGGAGTCACCGGACAGGGAACGAGCAGTACTTC
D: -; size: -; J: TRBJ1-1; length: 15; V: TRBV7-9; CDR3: CASSSGKWSNTEAFF; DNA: TGTGCCAGCAGCTCGGGGAAATGGTCGAACACTGAAGCTTTCTTT
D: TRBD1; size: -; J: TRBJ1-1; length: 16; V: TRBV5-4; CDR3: CASSKQGVGVNTEAFF; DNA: TGTGCCAGCAGCAAACAGGGGGTAGGGGTGAACACTGAAGCTTTCTTT
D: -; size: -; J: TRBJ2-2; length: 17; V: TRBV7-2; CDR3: CASSLAGLAANTGELFF; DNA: TGTGCCAGCAGCTTAGCAGGTTTAGCAGCGAACACCGGGGAGCTGTTTTTT
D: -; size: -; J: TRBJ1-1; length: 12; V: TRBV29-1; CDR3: CSARGPNTEAFF; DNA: TGCAGCGCCCGAGGCCCGAACACTGAAGCTTTCTTT
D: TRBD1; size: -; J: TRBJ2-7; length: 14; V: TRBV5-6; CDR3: CASNAADRAYEQYF; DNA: TGTGCCAGCAATGCCGCGGACAGGGCCTACGAGCAGTACTTC
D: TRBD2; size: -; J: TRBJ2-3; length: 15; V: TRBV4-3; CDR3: CASSQTSGGPDTQYF; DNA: TGCGCCAGCAGCCAGACTAGCGGGGGGCCAGATACGCAGTATTTT
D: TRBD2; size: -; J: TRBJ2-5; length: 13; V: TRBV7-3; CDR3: CASRRGVGETQYF; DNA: TGTGCCAGCAGACGGGGGGTAGGAGAGACCCAGTACTTC
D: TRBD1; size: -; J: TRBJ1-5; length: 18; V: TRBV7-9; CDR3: CSSSFSGQGIRGNQPQHF; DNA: TGTTCCAGCAGCTTCTCGGGACAGGGGATTAGGGGCAATCAGCCCCAGCATTTT
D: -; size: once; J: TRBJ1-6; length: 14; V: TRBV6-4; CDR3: CASSDSGHSSPLHF; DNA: TGTGCCAGCAGTGACTCGGGACATAGTTCACCCCTCCACTTT
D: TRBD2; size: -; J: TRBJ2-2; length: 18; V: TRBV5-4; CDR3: CASSKGLAGTENTGELFF; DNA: TGTGCCAGCAGCAAGGGACTAGCGGGGACAGAAAACACCGGGGAGCTGTTTTTT
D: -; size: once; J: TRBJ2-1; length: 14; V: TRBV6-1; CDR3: CASRGQLYYNEQFF; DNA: TGTGCCAGCAGGGGACAACTGTACTACAATGAGCAGTTCTTC
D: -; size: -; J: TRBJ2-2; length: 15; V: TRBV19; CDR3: CASTYVGQSTGELFF; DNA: TGTGCCAGTACTTACGTGGGGCAGTCCACCGGGGAGCTGTTTTTT
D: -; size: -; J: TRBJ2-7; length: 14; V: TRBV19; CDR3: CASSISRGSYEQYF; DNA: TGTGCCAGTAGTATATCCAGGGGCTCCTACGAGCAGTACTTC
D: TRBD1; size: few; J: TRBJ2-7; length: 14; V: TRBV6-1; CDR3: CAIWGTGTSYEQYF; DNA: TGTGCCATTTGGGGGACAGGTACCTCCTACGAGCAGTACTTC
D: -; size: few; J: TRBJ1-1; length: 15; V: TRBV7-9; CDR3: CASSLWGGTNTEAFF; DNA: TGTGCCAGCAGCTTATGGGGGGGGACGAACACTGAAGCTTTCTTT
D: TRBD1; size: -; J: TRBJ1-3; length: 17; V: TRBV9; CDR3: CASSVAGTGGIGNTIYF; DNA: TGTGCCAGCAGCGTAGCGGGGACAGGGGGCATCGGAAACACCATATATTTT
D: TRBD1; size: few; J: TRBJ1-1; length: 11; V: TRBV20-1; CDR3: CSATGGTEAFF; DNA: TGCAGTGCTACAGGGGGCACTGAAGCTTTCTTT
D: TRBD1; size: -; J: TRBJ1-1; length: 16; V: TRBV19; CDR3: CASSPRDRGCGSEAFF; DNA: TGTGCCAGTAGTCCGCGGGACAGGGGGTGCGGGTCTGAAGCTTTCTTT
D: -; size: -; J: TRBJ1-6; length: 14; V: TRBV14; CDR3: CASSQGYSNSPLHF; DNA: TGTGCCAGCAGCCAAGGCTACAGCAATTCACCCCTCCACTTT
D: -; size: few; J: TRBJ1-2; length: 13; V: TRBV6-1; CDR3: CASSENLNYGYTF; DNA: TGTGCCAGCTCTGAGAATCTGAACTATGGCTACACCTTC
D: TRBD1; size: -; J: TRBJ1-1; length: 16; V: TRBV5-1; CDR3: CASSLDRGRGLTEAFF; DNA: TGCGCCAGCAGCTTGGACCGGGGCAGGGGGCTTACTGAAGCTTTCTTT
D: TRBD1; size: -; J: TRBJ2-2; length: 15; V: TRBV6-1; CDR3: CATSSDRVGTGELFF; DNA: TGTGCCACCAGTTCGGACAGGGTGGGCACCGGGGAGCTGTTTTTT
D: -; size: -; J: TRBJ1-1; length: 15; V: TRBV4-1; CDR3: CASSQVGRGDTEAFF; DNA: TGCGCCAGCAGCCAAGTCGGACGGGGGGACACTGAAGCTTTCTTT
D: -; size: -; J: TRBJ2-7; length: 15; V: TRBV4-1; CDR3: CASSQGMGSGYEQYF; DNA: TGCGCCAGCAGCCAAGGGATGGGTAGCGGTTACGAGCAGTACTTC
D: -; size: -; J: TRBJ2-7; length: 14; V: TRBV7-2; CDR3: CASSFTGTRYEQYF; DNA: TGTGCCAGCAGCTTCACCGGGACACGTTACGAGCAGTACTTC
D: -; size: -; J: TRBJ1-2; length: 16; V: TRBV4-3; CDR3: CASSQVVPGVNYGYTF; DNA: TGCGCCAGCAGCCAAGTGGTGCCAGGGGTTAACTATGGCTACACCTTC
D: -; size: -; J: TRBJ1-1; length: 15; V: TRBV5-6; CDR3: CASSRREFGGTEAFF; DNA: TGTGCCAGCAGCCGGAGGGAATTTGGGGGGACTGAAGCTTTCTTT